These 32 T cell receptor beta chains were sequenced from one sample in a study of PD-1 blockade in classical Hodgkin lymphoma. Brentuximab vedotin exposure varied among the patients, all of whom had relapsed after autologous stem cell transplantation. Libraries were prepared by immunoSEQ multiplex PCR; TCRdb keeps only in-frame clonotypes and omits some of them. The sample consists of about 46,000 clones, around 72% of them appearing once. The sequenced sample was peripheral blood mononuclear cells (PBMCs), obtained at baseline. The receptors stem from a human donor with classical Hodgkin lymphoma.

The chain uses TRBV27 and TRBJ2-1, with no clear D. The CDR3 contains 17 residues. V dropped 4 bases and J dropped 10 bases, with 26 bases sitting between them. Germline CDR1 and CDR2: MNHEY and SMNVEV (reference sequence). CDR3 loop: CASSSYITGPPNGEQFF. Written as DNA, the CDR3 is TGTGCCAGCAGTTCCTACATTACCGGGCCCCCAAACGGGGAGCAGTTCTTC.

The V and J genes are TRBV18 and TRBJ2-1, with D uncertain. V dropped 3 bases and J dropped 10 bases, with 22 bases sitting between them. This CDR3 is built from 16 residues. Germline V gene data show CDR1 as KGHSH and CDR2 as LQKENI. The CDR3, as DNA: TGTGCCAGCTCACCCGGAACCGGGTCAACCCACATCGAGCAGTTCTTC. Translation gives CASSPGTGSTHIEQFF.

The CDR3 loop reads CASSSLTGSPGNTIYF. CDR3 in DNA: TGTGCCAGCAGCTCGTTGACAGGGAGTCCTGGAAACACCATATATTTT. The chain joins TRBV11-2 to TRBJ1-3; 7 positions agree with TRBD1. This CDR3 spans 16 amino acids. The V gene's germline CDR1 is SGHAT and CDR2 FQNNGV. Germline trimming cut 4 bases from V and 2 bases from J; bases unmatched to any gene: 8. The full variable domain, completed using reference TRBV11-2 and TRBJ1-3, is EAGVAQSPRYKIIEKRQSVAFWCNPISGHATLYWYQQILGQGPKLLIQFQNNGVVDDSQLPKDRFSAERLKGVDSTLKIQPAKLEDSAVYLCASSSLTGSPGNTIYFGEGSWLTVV.

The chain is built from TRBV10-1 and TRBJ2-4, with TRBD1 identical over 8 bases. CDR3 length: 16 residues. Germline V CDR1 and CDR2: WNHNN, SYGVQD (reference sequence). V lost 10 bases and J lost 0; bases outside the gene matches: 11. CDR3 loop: CANLGEQGGAKNIQYF. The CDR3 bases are TGCGCCAATCTGGGGGAACAGGGGGGAGCCAAAAACATTCAGTACTTC.

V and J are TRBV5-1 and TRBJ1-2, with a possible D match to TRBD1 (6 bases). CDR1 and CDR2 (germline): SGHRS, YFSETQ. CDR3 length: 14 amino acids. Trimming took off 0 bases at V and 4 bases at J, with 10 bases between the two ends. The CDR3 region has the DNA TGCGCCAGCAGCTTGGGTCAGGACAGCTATGGCTACACCTTC. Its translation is CASSLGQDSYGYTF.

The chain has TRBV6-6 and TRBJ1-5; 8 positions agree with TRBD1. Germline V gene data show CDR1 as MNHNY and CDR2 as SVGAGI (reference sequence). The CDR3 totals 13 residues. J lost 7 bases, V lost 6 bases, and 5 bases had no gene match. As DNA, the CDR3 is TGTGCCAGCAGCCCAGGGGGCCTACAGCCCCAGCATTTT. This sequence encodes CASSPGGLQPQHF.

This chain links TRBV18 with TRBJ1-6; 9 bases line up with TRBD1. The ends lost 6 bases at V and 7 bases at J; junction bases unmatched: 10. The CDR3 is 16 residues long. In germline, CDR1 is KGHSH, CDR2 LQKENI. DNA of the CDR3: TGTGCCAGCTCGCGGACCGGGACAGGGAAGAATTCACCCCTCCACTTT. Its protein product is CASSRTGTGKNSPLHF.

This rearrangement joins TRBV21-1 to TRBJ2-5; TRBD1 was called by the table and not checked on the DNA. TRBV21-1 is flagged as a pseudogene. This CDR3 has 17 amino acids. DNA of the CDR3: TGTGCCAGCAGCAGTAGAGGACAGGGGGACTTTTGGGAGACCCAGTACTTC. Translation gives CASSSRGQGDFWETQYF.

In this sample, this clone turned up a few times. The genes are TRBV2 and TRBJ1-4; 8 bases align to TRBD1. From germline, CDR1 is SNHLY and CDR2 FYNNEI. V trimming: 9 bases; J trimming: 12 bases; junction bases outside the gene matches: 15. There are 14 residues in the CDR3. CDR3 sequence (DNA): TGTGCCAGTTCTCTGGACAGGGTTAATGGGGAACTGTTTTTT. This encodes CASSLDRVNGELFF.

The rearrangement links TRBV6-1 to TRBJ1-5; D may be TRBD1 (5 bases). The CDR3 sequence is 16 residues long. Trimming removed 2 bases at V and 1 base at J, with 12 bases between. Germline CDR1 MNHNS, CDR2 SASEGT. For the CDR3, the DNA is TGTGCCAGCAGTGAAACGGGGGGGGTGAGCAATCAGCCCCAGCATTTT. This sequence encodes CASSETGGVSNQPQHF.

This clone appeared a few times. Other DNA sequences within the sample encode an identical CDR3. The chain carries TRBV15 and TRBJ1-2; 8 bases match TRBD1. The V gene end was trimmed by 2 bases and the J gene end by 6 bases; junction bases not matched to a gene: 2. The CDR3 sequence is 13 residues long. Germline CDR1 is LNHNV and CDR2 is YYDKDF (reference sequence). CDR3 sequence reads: CATSRIQGDGYTF. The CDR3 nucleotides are TGTGCCACCAGCAGAATACAGGGGGATGGCTACACCTTC.

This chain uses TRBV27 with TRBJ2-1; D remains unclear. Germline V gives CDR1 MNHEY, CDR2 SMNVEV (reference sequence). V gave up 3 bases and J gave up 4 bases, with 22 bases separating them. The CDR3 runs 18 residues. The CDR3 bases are TGTGCCAGCAGTTTCATCGTTCGGGCCCGAAAAGCGTACAATGAGCAGTTCTTC. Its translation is CASSFIVRARKAYNEQFF.

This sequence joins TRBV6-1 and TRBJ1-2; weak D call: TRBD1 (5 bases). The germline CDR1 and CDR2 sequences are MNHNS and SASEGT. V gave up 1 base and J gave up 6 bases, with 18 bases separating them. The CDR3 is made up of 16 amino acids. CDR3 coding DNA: TGTGCCAGCAGTGAAGTTTCGGGGGTTTCCACTAATGGCTACACCTTC. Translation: CASSEVSGVSTNGYTF.

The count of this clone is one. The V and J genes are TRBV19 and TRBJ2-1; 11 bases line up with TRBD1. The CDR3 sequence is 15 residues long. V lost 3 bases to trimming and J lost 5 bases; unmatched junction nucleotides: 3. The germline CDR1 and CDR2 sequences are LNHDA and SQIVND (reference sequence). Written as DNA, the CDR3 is TGTGCCAGTAGTATCCTGGGACAGGGGGACAATGAGCAGTTCTTC. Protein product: CASSILGQGDNEQFF.

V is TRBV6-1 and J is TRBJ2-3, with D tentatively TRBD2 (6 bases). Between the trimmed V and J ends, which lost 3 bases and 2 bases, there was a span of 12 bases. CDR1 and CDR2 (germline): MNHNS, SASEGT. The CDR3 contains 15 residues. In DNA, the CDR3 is TGTGCCAGCAGTGATGGGGGGTTTGTCACAGATACGCAGTATTTT. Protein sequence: CASSDGGFVTDTQYF.

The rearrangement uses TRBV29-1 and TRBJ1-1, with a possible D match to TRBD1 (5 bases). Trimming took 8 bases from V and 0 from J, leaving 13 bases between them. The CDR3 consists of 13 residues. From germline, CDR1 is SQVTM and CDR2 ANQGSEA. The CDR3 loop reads CSFSWGMNTEAFF. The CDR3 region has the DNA TGCAGCTTCTCCTGGGGGATGAACACTGAAGCTTTCTTT.

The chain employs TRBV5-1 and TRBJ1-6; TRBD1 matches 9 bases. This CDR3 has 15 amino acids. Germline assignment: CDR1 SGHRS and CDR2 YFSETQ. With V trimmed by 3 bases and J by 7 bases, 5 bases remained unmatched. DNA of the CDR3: TGCGCCAGCAGCTCCGGGACAGGGTTGAATTCACCCCTCCACTTT. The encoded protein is CASSSGTGLNSPLHF.

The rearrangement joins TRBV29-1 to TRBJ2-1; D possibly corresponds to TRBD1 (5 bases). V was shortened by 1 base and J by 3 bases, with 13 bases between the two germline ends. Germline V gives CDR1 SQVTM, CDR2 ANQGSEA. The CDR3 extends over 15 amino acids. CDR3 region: CSVEATGHHYNEQFF. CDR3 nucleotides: TGCAGCGTTGAAGCCACAGGACATCACTACAATGAGCAGTTCTTC.

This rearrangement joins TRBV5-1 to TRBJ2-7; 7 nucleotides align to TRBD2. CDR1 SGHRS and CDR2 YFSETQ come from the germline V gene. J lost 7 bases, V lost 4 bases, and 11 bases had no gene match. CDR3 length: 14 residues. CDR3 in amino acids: CASSPQVEGGEQYF. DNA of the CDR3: TGCGCCAGCAGCCCCCAGGTGGAGGGAGGGGAGCAGTACTTC.

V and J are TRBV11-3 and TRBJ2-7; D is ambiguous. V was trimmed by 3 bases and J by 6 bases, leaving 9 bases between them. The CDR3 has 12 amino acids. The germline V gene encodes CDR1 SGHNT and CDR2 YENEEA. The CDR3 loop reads CASSFMESEQYF. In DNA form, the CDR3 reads TGTGCCAGCAGCTTCATGGAAAGCGAGCAGTACTTC.

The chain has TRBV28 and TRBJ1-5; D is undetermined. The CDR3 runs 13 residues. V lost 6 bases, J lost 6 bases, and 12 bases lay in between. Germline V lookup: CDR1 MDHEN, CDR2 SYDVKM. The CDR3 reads CASSPPGFQPQHF. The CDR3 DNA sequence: TGTGCCAGCAGCCCGCCGGGGTTTCAGCCCCAGCATTTT.

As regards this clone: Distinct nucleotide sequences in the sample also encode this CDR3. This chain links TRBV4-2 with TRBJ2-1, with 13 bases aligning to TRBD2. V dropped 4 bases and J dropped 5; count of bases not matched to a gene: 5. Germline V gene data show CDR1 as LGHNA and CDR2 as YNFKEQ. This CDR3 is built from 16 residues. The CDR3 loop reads CASSRAGTSGNNEQFF. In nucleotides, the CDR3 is TGTGCCAGCAGCCGTGCCGGGACTAGCGGGAACAATGAGCAGTTCTTC.

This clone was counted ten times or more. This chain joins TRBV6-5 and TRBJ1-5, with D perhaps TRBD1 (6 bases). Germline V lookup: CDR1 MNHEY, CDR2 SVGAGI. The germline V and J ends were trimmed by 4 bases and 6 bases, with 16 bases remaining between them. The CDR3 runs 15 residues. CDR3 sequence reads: CASSWGRGGGQPQHF. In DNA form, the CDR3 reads TGTGCCAGCAGTTGGGGAAGGGGGGGAGGTCAGCCCCAGCATTTT.

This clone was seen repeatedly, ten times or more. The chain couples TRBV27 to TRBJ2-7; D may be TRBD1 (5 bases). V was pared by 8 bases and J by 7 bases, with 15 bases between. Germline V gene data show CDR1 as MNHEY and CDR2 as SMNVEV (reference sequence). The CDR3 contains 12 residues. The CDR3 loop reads CASRAGMLEQYF. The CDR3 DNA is TGTGCCAGCCGCGCAGGGATGTTAGAGCAGTACTTC.

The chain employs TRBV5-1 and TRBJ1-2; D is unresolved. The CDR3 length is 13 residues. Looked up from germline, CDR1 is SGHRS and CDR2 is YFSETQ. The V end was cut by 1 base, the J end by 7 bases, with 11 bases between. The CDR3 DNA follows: TGCGCCAGCAGCTTGCGGGCAGCCGGTGGCTACACCTTC. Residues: CASSLRAAGGYTF.

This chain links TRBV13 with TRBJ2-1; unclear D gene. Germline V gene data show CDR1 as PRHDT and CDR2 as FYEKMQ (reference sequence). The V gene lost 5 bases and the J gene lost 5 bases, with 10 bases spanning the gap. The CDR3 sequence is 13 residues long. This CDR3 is CASSPPGHNEQFF. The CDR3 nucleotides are TGTGCCAGCAGCCCTCCAGGCCACAATGAGCAGTTCTTC.

The CDR3: CAWKIPGLDVGKTEAFF. CDR3 in DNA: TGTGCCTGGAAAATCCCGGGCTTGGATGTGGGTAAAACTGAAGCTTTCTTT. The gene calls are TRBV30 and TRBJ1-1; D remains ambiguous. Germline CDR1 GTSNPN, CDR2 SVGIG (reference sequence). V gave up 4 bases and J gave up 5 bases, with 26 bases separating them. The CDR3 contains 17 residues. Filled out from reference TRBV30 and TRBJ1-1, the complete variable domain reads SQTIHQWPATLVQPVGSPLSLECTVEGTSNPNLYWYRQAAGRGLQLLFYSVGIGQISSEVPQNLSASRPQDRQFILSSKKLLLSDSGFYLCAWKIPGLDVGKTEAFFGQGTRLTVV.

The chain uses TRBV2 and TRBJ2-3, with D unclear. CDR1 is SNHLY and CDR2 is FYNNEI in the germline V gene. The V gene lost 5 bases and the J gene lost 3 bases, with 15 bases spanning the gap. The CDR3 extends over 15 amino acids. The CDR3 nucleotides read TGTGCCAGCAGTCCGGGCCCTCGCCCAACAGATACGCAGTATTTT. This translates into CASSPGPRPTDTQYF.

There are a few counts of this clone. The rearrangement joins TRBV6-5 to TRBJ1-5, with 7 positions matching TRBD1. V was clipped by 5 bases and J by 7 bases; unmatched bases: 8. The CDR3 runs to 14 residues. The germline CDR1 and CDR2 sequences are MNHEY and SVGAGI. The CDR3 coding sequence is TGTGCCAGCAGTCGGGACAGTCGGTGGCAGCCCCAGCATTTT. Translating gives CASSRDSRWQPQHF.

The DNA for the CDR3 is TGTGCCAGCAGCTTAGTTCTTGGGGGAGGCACTGAAGCTTTCTTT. It translates to CASSLVLGGGTEAFF. The chain combines TRBV7-9 with TRBJ1-1; a possible D gene is TRBD1 (5 bases). V lost 1 base and J lost 4, with 13 bases in between. CDR3 size: 15 residues. CDR1 is SEHNR and CDR2 is FQNEAQ in the germline V gene (reference sequence).

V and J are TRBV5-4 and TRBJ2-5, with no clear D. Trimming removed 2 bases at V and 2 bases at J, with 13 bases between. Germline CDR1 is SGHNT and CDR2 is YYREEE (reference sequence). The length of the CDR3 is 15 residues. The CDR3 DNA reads TGTGCCAGCAGCTTTGGGCTAGGGTTACAAGAGACCCAGTACTTC. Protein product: CASSFGLGLQETQYF.

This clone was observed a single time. In DNA form, the CDR3 reads TGTGCCAGCAGTTACACTAGCGGGAGTTTGAACGGGGAGCTGTTTTTT. This sequence encodes CASSYTSGSLNGELFF. This chain connects TRBV6-5 to TRBJ2-2; 11 nucleotides agree with TRBD2. Trimming took 2 bases from V and 7 from J; bases not matched to a gene: 6. The germline V gene has CDR1 MNHEY and CDR2 SVGAGI. The CDR3 is made up of 16 amino acids.